This T cell receptor beta chain came from a study of blood T cell repertoires in COVID-19. Study information: There were acute and convalescent COVID-19 samples, and they came from the United States, Italy and Spain.

V was trimmed by 6 bases and J by 1 base, leaving 19 bases between them. The CDR3 contains 17 residues. Looked up from germline, CDR1 is SGHAT and CDR2 is FQNNGV. The Seattle site enrolled patients during active infection and followed them longitudinally. Clones were sequenced by immunoSEQ multiplex PCR, and TCRdb holds only the in-frame ones, with some missing. The profile shows tens of thousands of clones, around 91% of them singletons. Source material: peripheral blood. This TCR was recovered from a man aged 45-60 years with COVID-19, enrolled during active disease. The chain employs TRBV11-2 and TRBJ2-1; possible D gene TRBD2, 7 bases. The CDR3 region is CASSGYRGEGSYNEQFF. The CDR3 region has the DNA TGTGCCAGCAGTGGATATAGGGGGGAGGGATCCTACAATGAGCAGTTCTTC.